This is a list of T cell receptor beta chains from one sample in a study of PD-1 blockade in mismatch repair-deficient tumors. Some clones are missing from TCRdb's copy, which holds only in-frame ones; the method was immunoSEQ multiplex PCR. The profile shows 20,000 to 25,000 clones, just under 85% of them singletons. This specimen consisted of peripheral blood, obtained 2 weeks after starting pembrolizumab. The receptors here all came from an adult with mismatch repair-deficient cancer. CDR3s include the opening cysteine and the closing phenylalanine or tryptophan. The D gene is left open where the match is weak. Not every row has a clone size; where given, it reads once, few, many or a size class.

j_call v_call clone_size cdr3_length d_call cdr3_nt cdr3_aa
TRBJ2-5 TRBV25-1 few 14 . TGTGCCAGCAGTGAATCGCAGGGGCTGGAGACCCAGTACTTC CASSESQGLETQYF
TRBJ2-1 TRBV19 . 18 . TGTGCCAGTAGTATATTCTCTGAGGTTACAGTCTCCTACAATGAGCAGTTCTTC CASSIFSEVTVSYNEQFF
TRBJ2-6 TRBV18 . 16 . TGTGCCAGCTCACCGGGACTCCCGTCCGGGGCCAACGTCCTGACTTTC CASSPGLPSGANVLTF
TRBJ2-3 TRBV10-3 . 14 . TGTGCCATCAGTGAGTCGAGCCTCACAGATACGCAGTATTTT CAISESSLTDTQYF
TRBJ1-5 TRBV5-1 . 15 . TGCGCCAGCAGCTTGGATGGGACTAGCGTTCAGCCCCAGCATTTT CASSLDGTSVQPQHF
TRBJ1-4 TRBV30 . 16 . TGTGCCTGGAGTGTTCAGGCAACTGCAACTAATGAAAAACTGTTTTTT CAWSVQATATNEKLFF
TRBJ2-1 TRBV7-3 . 16 TRBD1 TGTGCCAGCAGCTTACACCGGGACAGGGAGATCAATGAGCAGTTCTTC CASSLHRDREINEQFF
TRBJ2-1 TRBV5-1 once 15 TRBD2 TGCGCCAGCAGCGTGACTAGCGGGGGGAACAATGAGCAGTTCTTC CASSVTSGGNNEQFF
TRBJ2-3 TRBV27 . 12 . TGTGCCAGCAGCAAGTCGGGGGATCCAGTGTATTTT CASSKSGDPVYF
TRBJ2-1 TRBV7-2 . 12 . TGTGCCAGCAGCTTAGGACATAATGAGCAGTTCTTC CASSLGHNEQFF
TRBJ2-1 TRBV29-1 . 14 TRBD2 TGCAGCGTCTCGAATGGACTAGCGGGAGAGGAGCAGTTCTTC CSVSNGLAGEEQFF
TRBJ1-2 TRBV30 once 12 . TGTGCCTGGAGTGTTATCACCTATGGCTACACCTTC CAWSVITYGYTF
TRBJ2-1 TRBV6-1 . 15 . TGTGCCAGCAGTGAAGGGGACTGGACTTACAATGAGCAGTTCTTC CASSEGDWTYNEQFF
TRBJ2-3 TRBV4-2 . 18 TRBD2 TGTGCCAGCAGCCAAGTCCTAGCGGGAGGGCCCCGCACAGATACGCAGTATTTT CASSQVLAGGPRTDTQYF
TRBJ1-1 TRBV5-6 once 14 . TGTGCCAGCAGCTTGGGCAGGGGTCGGACTGAAGCTTTCTTT CASSLGRGRTEAFF
TRBJ1-1 TRBV14 . 12 . TGTGCCAGCAGCCAGAGTTACACTGAAGCTTTCTTT CASSQSYTEAFF
TRBJ2-7 TRBV5-1 . 14 TRBD2 TGCGCCAGCAGCCCCGGGACTAGCGGCTACGAGCAGTACTTC CASSPGTSGYEQYF
TRBJ2-2 TRBV7-2 . 17 TRBD2 TGTGCCAGCAGCCAACAGTTGGGACTAGCGGGAGGCGGGGAGCTGTTTTTT CASSQQLGLAGGGELFF
TRBJ1-1 TRBV6-5 . 14 . TGTGCCAGCAGTTACGGCTGGGTGAACACTGAAGCTTTCTTT CASSYGWVNTEAFF
TRBJ2-7 TRBV5-4 . 16 TRBD1 TGTGCCAGCAGCTTGGGACCCCGGGACAGGGGCCACGAGCAGTACTTC CASSLGPRDRGHEQYF
TRBJ2-5 TRBV5-1 . 14 TRBD1 TGCGCCAGCAGCTTAGGACAGGGGCAAGAGACCCAGTACTTC CASSLGQGQETQYF